This TCR beta chain appears in the sequencing data of a study of T cell clones after liver transplantation. Looking at the study overall: TCRbeta sequencing after a pre-transplant mixed lymphocyte reaction identified graft-donor-reactive clones, later tracked in post-transplant blood. Tolerant meant at least one year fully off immunosuppression without liver enzymes above twice normal.

With respect to this clone: Its antigen is unidentified.

The method was immunoSEQ multiplex PCR; TCRdb's version includes in-frame clones alone and lacks a portion of them. The sample contains more than 45,000 clones, about 73% of which appear only once. Study outcomes and limitations: Low donor cell numbers restricted donor-reactive repertoire measurement in a couple of subjects.

J was trimmed by 4 bases and V by 0 bases; bases with no gene match: 6. Germline-derived CDR1 and CDR2 are MNHNY and SVGAGI (reference sequence). This CDR3 contains 16 residues. The genes are TRBV6-6 and TRBJ2-1; 7 bases fit TRBD1. The TCR originated in a human patient who received a liver transplant. Some of these T cells may belong to the graft donor. Here the sequenced sample was CD4+ T cells from blood, taken at the roughly 15-month timepoint. The CDR3 nucleotides read TGTGCCAGCAGTTACTCACAGGGGTGGGGATACAATGAGCAGTTCTTC. This gives the protein CASSYSQGWGYNEQFF.